This passage covers 28 T cell receptor beta chains from one sample sequenced in a study of blood T cell repertoires in COVID-19. Here immunoSEQ multiplex PCR was the method, and the copy in TCRdb shows in-frame clones only, minus some. Seen here are some 400,000 clones, more than 70% observed once, and the top ten hold roughly 10%. Input material: peripheral blood. These receptors were collected from a woman aged 25 to 39 with COVID-19, enrolled during active disease.

CDR3 nucleotides: TGCGCCAGCAGCCAAGATCGGGACAGGTTGGGCGCAGATACGCAGTATTTT. Its protein product is CASSQDRDRLGADTQYF. This rearrangement joins TRBV4-3 to TRBJ2-3; 8 nucleotides match TRBD1. The CDR3 sequence is 17 residues long. V shed 0 bases, J shed 4 bases, and the junction held 9 bases outside the gene matches. The germline V gene has CDR1 LGHNA and CDR2 YSLEER.

This chain joins TRBV12-3 or TRBV12-4 and TRBJ2-7; D gene uncertain. V lost 3 bases, J lost 3 bases, and 6 bases lay in between. This CDR3 is built from 12 residues. CDR3 amino acids: CASSFSGYEQYF. The CDR3 bases are TGTGCCAGCAGTTTTTCCGGCTACGAGCAGTACTTC.

The chain employs TRBV6-2 or TRBV6-3 and TRBJ2-2; 10 positions match TRBD2. Germline CDR1 and CDR2: MNHEY and SVGEGT. Losses at the gene ends were 6 bases for V and 7 bases for J; bases not matched to a gene: 17. The CDR3 sequence is 18 residues long. The CDR3 nucleotides are TGTGCCAGCAGCCCTCAAACCTCTAGCGGGAGTAATGGCGGGGAGCTGTTTTTT. It translates to CASSPQTSSGSNGGELFF.

This clone appeared once. The DNA of the CDR3 is TGTGCCAGCAGCCCCTGGCCCCCTAGCGGAAAAACCTACGAGCAGTACTTC. Its protein is CASSPWPPSGKTYEQYF. The chain has TRBV5-5 and TRBJ2-7; 7 nucleotides align to TRBD2. The trim removed 4 bases at V and 2 bases at J, leaving 15 bases unmatched. Germline V lookup: CDR1 SGHKS, CDR2 YYEKEE (reference sequence). This CDR3 is built from 17 residues.

The chain is built from TRBV5-6 and TRBJ1-4, with 8 bases lining up with TRBD1. The CDR3 runs 16 residues. The ends lost 4 bases at V and 8 bases at J; junction bases unmatched: 13. CDR1 SGHDT and CDR2 YYEEEE come from the germline V gene. CDR3 nucleotide sequence: TGTGCCAGCAGCCTACTAACCTCAGGGGGCCGGGAAAAACTGTTTTTT. This codes for CASSLLTSGGREKLFF.

The V gene is TRBV28, the J gene TRBJ2-5; 12 nucleotides match TRBD1. With V trimmed by 4 bases and J by 5 bases, 2 bases remained unmatched. There are 14 residues in the CDR3. From germline, CDR1 is MDHEN and CDR2 SYDVKM. Here the CDR3 DNA reads TGTGCCAGCAGTTCCGGGACAGGGGGCGAGACCCAGTACTTC. This sequence encodes CASSSGTGGETQYF.

The gene calls are TRBV5-4 and TRBJ2-3, with a tentative D call TRBD2 (6 bases). The length of the CDR3 is 14 residues. Trimming stripped 4 bases from V and 5 bases from J, with 14 bases between. CDR1 and CDR2 from the germline V gene are SGHNT and YYREEE (reference sequence). CDR3 sequence (DNA): TGTGCCAGCAGCCCCGGGACTCCTGGAGATACGCAGTATTTT. As protein: CASSPGTPGDTQYF.

V and J are TRBV15 and TRBJ2-7; D is uncertain. The length of the CDR3 is 13 residues. Trimming removed 2 bases at V and 3 bases at J, with 8 bases between. CDR1 is LNHNV, CDR2 YYDKDF, per germline (reference sequence). This chain's CDR3 is CATSRSHGYEQYF. CDR3 DNA sequence: TGTGCCACCAGCAGATCGCACGGCTACGAGCAGTACTTC.

V usage is TRBV5-4 and J usage is TRBJ2-3, with 8 bases aligning to TRBD2. The CDR3 runs 16 residues. The germline V gene has CDR1 SGHNT and CDR2 YYREEE (reference sequence). The J segment lost 3 bases and the V segment lost 0 bases, leaving 6 bases of the junction unmatched. The CDR3 coding sequence is TGTGCCAGCAGCTTGGCCGGCCGGGAGGGAACAGATACGCAGTATTTT. Translation: CASSLAGREGTDTQYF.

The CDR3 loop is CASSLAGLVDTQYF. CDR3 nucleotides: TGCGCCAGCAGCTTAGCGGGACTGGTAGATACGCAGTATTTT. The rearrangement links TRBV5-1 to TRBJ2-3; TRBD2 aligns across 7 bases. Germline loops: CDR1 SGHRS, CDR2 YFSETQ. V trimming: 2 bases; J trimming: 5 bases; junction bases outside the gene matches: 5. This CDR3 has 14 residues. Looking up the rest from reference TRBV5-1 and TRBJ2-3 gives the full variable domain: KAGVTQTPRYLIKTRGQQVTLSCSPISGHRSVSWYQQTPGQGLQFLFEYFSETQRNKGNFPGRFSGRQFSNSRSEMNVSTLELGDSALYLCASSLAGLVDTQYFGPGTRLTVL.

The gene calls are TRBV20-1 and TRBJ1-5; no firm D call. V dropped 3 bases and J dropped 5 bases, with 5 bases sitting between them. The V gene's germline CDR1 is DFQATT and CDR2 SNEGSKA (reference sequence). CDR3 size: 11 residues. CDR3 bases: TGCAGTGCTAGTGCGGATCAGCCCCAGCATTTT. Its translation is CSASADQPQHF.

This chain joins TRBV19 and TRBJ2-7; 7 nucleotides agree with TRBD1. The V and J ends lost 1 base and 2 bases, in that order; junction bases with no gene match: 5. The CDR3 extends over 15 amino acids. Germline V lookup: CDR1 LNHDA, CDR2 SQIVND (reference sequence). The CDR3 coding sequence is TGTGCCAGTAGTATAGGAGGGACAGCAACCTACGAGCAGTACTTC. Translating it yields CASSIGGTATYEQYF.

The chain uses TRBV3-1 (or the pseudogene TRBV3-2) and TRBJ2-2, with TRBD1 as a possible D gene (5 bases). The germline gives CDR1 LGHDT, CDR2 YNNKEL (reference sequence). This CDR3 spans 13 amino acids. Trimming took 1 base from V and 7 from J, leaving 7 bases between them. The CDR3 DNA sequence: TGTGCCAGCAGCCAAGGGGGCATCGGGGAGCTGTTTTTT. Protein sequence: CASSQGGIGELFF.

CDR3 sequence reads: CASSEGWRNQPQHF. CDR3 in DNA: TGTGCCAGCAGTGAAGGTTGGCGCAATCAGCCCCAGCATTTT. J is TRBJ1-5 and V is TRBV6-1; D is unclear. Germline CDR1 and CDR2: MNHNS and SASEGT. Trimming left V 1 base short and J 2 bases short, with 6 bases between. The CDR3 contains 14 residues.

The chain uses TRBV10-3 and TRBJ2-1; D may be TRBD2 (5 bases). CDR1 and CDR2 (germline): ENHRY, SYGVKD. V was clipped by 3 bases and J by 10 bases, with 16 bases between them. The CDR3 has 14 residues. The chain's CDR3 is CAISDLRGPREQFF. DNA for the CDR3: TGTGCCATCAGTGATCTACGAGGGCCCAGGGAGCAGTTCTTC.

This chain uses TRBV5-1 with TRBJ1-1; D is perhaps TRBD1 (6 bases). Trimming pared 4 bases from V and 11 bases from J, leaving 15 bases between. This CDR3 region has 12 residues. Germline V gives CDR1 SGHRS, CDR2 YFSETQ. The CDR3 sequence: CASSAQQGTAFF. In DNA, the CDR3 is TGCGCCAGCAGCGCCCAACAGGGTACGGCTTTCTTT.

This rearrangement joins TRBV3-1 (or the pseudogene TRBV3-2) to TRBJ2-3, with TRBD2 matching 9 bases. Germline lookup yields CDR1 LGHDT and CDR2 YNNKEL (reference sequence). J was trimmed by 1 base and V by 4 bases; bases with no gene match: 6. This CDR3 is 16 amino acids long. CDR3 DNA sequence: TGTGCCAGCAGCCCAACTAGCGGGCTTGGCACAGATACGCAGTATTTT. This gives the protein CASSPTSGLGTDTQYF.

The chain links TRBV4-3 to TRBJ2-6, with D perhaps TRBD2 (6 bases). The length of the CDR3 is 17 residues. V was trimmed by 1 base and J by 0 bases, leaving 10 bases between them. Germline CDR1 LGHNA, CDR2 YSLEER. In nucleotides, the CDR3 is TGCGCCAGCAGCCAAGGGGGGGTTTACTCTGGGGCCAACGTCCTGACTTTC. Its translation: CASSQGGVYSGANVLTF.

Comments on this clone: An end of the junction does not agree with germline; a read error may underlie this. This chain links TRBV7-7 with TRBJ2-5; possible D gene TRBD2, 6 bases. The germline CDR1 and CDR2 sequences are SSHAT and FNYEAQ (reference sequence). The CDR3 contains 15 residues. CDR3 protein: CASSPTTGGQETQYF. In nucleotides, the CDR3 is TGTGCTAGCAGCCCAACGACCGGGGGCCAAGAGACCCAGTACTTC.

This chain links TRBV7-2 with TRBJ2-7; 7 positions match TRBD2. The CDR3 is 16 residues long. Per germline, CDR1 SGHTA and CDR2 FQGNSA. The junction had 6 bases not matched to a gene; V was cut back by 1 base and J by 0 bases. The CDR3 sequence is CASSLGEERGSYEQYF. The CDR3 bases are TGTGCCAGCAGCTTAGGGGAGGAGCGGGGCTCCTACGAGCAGTACTTC.

This chain joins TRBV7-6 and TRBJ1-1; weak D call: TRBD1 (6 bases). Germline loops: CDR1 SGHVS, CDR2 FNYEAQ. The CDR3 sequence is 13 residues long. V dropped 7 bases and J dropped 1 base, with 10 bases sitting between them. For the CDR3, the DNA is TGTGCCAGCATGACAGGACCGAACACTGAAGCTTTCTTT. Residues: CASMTGPNTEAFF.

V usage is TRBV2 and J usage is TRBJ2-1; 12 nucleotides match TRBD2. The V and J ends lost 3 bases and 2 bases, in that order; junction bases with no gene match: 14. The germline CDR1 and CDR2 sequences are SNHLY and FYNNEI. The length of the CDR3 is 20 residues. CDR3 coding DNA: TGTGCCAGCAGTGATCCCGGGCTAGCGGGAGGGCCGGGAACCTACAATGAGCAGTTCTTC. Its protein product is CASSDPGLAGGPGTYNEQFF.

The chain carries TRBV7-2 and TRBJ1-5, with D perhaps matching TRBD1 (5 bases). Germline CDR1 SGHTA, CDR2 FQGNSA. This CDR3 has 15 amino acids. V lost 1 base and J lost 5, with 12 bases in between. This CDR3 reads CASSLEAGLDQPQHF. The CDR3 bases are TGTGCCAGCAGCTTAGAGGCAGGGTTAGATCAGCCCCAGCATTTT.

In DNA, the CDR3 is TGTGCCAGCAGTTCCAGGGGCACAGGGCACTATGGCTACACCTTC. Translation: CASSSRGTGHYGYTF. The chain combines TRBV28 with TRBJ1-2; possible D gene TRBD1, 6 bases. Trimming removed 4 bases from V and 3 bases from J, with 15 bases in between. The CDR3 loop spans 15 amino acids. The germline V gene encodes CDR1 MDHEN and CDR2 SYDVKM.

The gene calls are TRBV4-1 and TRBJ1-4, with a weak D call TRBD1 (5 bases). CDR1 MGHRA and CDR2 YSYEKL come from the germline V gene. The CDR3 consists of 15 residues. V lost 1 base and J 7 bases, leaving 13 bases between the germline ends. The CDR3 nucleotides are TGCGCCAGCAGCCAAGGTTTTCAGGGTTCTGAAAAACTGTTTTTT. Encoded protein: CASSQGFQGSEKLFF.

The chain employs TRBV2 and TRBJ2-7, with 10 positions matching TRBD1. The V gene end was trimmed by 6 bases and the J gene end by 4 bases; junction bases not matched to a gene: 12. CDR3 length: 16 residues. Germline CDR1 and CDR2: SNHLY and FYNNEI. CDR3 loop: CASSPSSGQGLYEQYF. As DNA, the CDR3 is TGTGCCAGCAGCCCATCATCGGGACAGGGGTTGTACGAGCAGTACTTC.

This chain connects TRBV9 to TRBJ2-7; the D gene is possibly TRBD2 (5 bases). Per germline, CDR1 SGDLS and CDR2 YYNGEE. This CDR3 has 14 amino acids. Trimming stripped 3 bases from V and 5 bases from J, with 15 bases between. The CDR3 sequence is CASSGAEGVDEQYF. The CDR3 DNA is TGTGCCAGCAGCGGCGCAGAGGGCGTCGACGAGCAGTACTTC.

This rearrangement joins TRBV2 to TRBJ1-5, with 7 bases aligning to TRBD1. Germline loops: CDR1 SNHLY, CDR2 FYNNEI. The CDR3 loop spans 14 amino acids. Losses at the gene ends were 7 bases for V and 7 bases for J; bases not matched to a gene: 10. The CDR3 DNA follows: TGTGCCAGCAACGCAGGACAGGTGGGCCAGCCCCAGCATTTT. Its translation: CASNAGQVGQPQHF.